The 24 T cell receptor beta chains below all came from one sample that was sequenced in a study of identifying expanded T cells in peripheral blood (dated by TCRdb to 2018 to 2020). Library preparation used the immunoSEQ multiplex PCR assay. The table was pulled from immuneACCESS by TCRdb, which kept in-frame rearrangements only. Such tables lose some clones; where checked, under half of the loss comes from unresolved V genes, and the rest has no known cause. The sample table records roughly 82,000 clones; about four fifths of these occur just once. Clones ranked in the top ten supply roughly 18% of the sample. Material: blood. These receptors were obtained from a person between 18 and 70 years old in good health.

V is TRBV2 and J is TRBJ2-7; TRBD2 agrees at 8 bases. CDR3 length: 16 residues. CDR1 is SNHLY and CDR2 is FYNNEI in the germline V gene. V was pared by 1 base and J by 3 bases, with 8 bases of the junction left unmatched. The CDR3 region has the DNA TGTGCCAGCAGTGAAGGCCTCAGAGCGGGAGACTACGAGCAGTACTTC. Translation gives CASSEGLRAGDYEQYF.

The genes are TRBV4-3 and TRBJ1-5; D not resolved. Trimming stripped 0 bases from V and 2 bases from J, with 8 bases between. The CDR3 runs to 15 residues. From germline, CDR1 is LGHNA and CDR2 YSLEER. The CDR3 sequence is CASSQDSSRNQPQHF. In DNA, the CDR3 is TGCGCCAGCAGCCAAGACTCTTCCCGCAATCAGCCCCAGCATTTT.

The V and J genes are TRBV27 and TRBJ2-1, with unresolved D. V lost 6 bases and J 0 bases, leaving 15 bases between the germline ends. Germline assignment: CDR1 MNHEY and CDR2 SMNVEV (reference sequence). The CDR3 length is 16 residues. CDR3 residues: CASRPGPLPSYNEQFF. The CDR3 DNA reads TGTGCCAGCAGACCCGGGCCCCTTCCCTCCTACAATGAGCAGTTCTTC.

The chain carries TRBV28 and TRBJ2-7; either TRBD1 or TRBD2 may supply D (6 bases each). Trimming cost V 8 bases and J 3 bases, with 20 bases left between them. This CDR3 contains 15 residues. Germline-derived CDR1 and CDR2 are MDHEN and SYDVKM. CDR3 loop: CASSSAGQRGYEQYF. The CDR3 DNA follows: TGTGCCAGCTCGTCGGCGGGACAAAGGGGCTACGAGCAGTACTTC.

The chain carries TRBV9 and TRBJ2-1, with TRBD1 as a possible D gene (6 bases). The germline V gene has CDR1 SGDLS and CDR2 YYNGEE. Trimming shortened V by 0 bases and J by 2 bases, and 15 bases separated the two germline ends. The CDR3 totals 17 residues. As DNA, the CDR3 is TGTGCCAGCAGCGTAGCTTCTGCAGGGGCGGCCTACAATGAGCAGTTCTTC. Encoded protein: CASSVASAGAAYNEQFF. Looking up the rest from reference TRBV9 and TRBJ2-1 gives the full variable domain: DSGVTQTPKHLITATGQRVTLRCSPRSGDLSVYWYQQSLDQGLQFLIQYYNGEERAKGNILERFSAQQFPDLHSELNLSSLELGDSALYFCASSVASAGAAYNEQFFGPGTRLTVL.

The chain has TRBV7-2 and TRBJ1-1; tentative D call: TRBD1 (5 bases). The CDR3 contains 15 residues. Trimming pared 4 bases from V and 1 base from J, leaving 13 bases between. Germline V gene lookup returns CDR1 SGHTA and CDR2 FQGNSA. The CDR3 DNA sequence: TGTGCCAGCAGCTCGGGACCTAGCGGGAACACTGAAGCTTTCTTT. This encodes CASSSGPSGNTEAFF.

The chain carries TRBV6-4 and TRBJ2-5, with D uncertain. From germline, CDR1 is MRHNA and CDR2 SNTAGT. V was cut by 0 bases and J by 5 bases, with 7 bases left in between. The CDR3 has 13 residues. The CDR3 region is CASSDSFRETQYF. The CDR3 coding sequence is TGTGCCAGCAGTGACTCTTTCAGGGAGACCCAGTACTTC.

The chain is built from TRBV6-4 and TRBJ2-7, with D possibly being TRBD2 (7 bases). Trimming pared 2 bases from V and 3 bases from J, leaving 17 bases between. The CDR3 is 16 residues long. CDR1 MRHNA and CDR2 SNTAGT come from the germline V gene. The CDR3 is CASSDRYGGRYYEQYF. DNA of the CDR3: TGTGCCAGCAGTGACCGATACGGGGGGCGGTACTACGAGCAGTACTTC.

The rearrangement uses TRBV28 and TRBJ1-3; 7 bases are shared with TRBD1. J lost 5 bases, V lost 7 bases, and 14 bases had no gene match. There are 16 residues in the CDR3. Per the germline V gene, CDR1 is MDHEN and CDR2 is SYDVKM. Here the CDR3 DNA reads TGTGCCAGCACCTTGACAGGGACGGAGGTGAGAAACACCATATATTTT. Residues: CASTLTGTEVRNTIYF. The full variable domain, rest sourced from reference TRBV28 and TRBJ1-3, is DVKVTQSSRYLVKRTGEKVFLECVQDMDHENMFWYRQDPGLGLRLIYFSYDVKMKEKGDIPEGYSVSREKKERFSLILESASTNQTSMYLCASTLTGTEVRNTIYFGEGSWLTVV.

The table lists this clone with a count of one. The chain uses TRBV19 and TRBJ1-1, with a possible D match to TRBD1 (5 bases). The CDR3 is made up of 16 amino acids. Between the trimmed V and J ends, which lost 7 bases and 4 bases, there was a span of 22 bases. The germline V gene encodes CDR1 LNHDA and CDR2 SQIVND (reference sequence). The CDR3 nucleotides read TGTGCCAGTACTCTCGGAGGGGCCCAAATGGGCACTGAAGCTTTCTTT. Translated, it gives CASTLGGAQMGTEAFF.

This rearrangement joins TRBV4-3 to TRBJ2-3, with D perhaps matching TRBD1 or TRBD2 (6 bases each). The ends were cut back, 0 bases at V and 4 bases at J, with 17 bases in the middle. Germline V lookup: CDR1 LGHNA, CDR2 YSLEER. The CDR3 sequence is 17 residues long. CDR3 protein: CASSQDKSRGRADTQYF. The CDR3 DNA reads TGCGCCAGCAGCCAAGATAAAAGCCGGGGGCGGGCAGATACGCAGTATTTT.

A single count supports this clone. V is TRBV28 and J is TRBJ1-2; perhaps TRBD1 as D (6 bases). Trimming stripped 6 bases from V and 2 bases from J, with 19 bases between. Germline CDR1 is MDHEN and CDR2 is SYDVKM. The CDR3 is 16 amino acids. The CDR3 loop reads CASSEGRQDVNYGYTF. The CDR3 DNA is TGTGCCAGCAGCGAAGGCAGACAGGACGTAAACTATGGCTACACCTTC.

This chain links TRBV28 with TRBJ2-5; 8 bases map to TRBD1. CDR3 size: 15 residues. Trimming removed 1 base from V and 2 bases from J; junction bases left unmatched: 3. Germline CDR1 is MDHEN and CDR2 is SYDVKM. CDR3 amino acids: CASSLLGTGQETQYF. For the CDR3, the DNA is TGTGCCAGCAGTTTATTAGGGACAGGTCAAGAGACCCAGTACTTC.

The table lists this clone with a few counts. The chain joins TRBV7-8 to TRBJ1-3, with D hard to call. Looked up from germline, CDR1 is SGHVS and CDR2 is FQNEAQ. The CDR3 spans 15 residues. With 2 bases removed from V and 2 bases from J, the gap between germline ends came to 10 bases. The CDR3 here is CASSLSSAAGNTIYF. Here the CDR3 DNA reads TGTGCCAGCAGCTTATCCAGCGCAGCTGGAAACACCATATATTTT.

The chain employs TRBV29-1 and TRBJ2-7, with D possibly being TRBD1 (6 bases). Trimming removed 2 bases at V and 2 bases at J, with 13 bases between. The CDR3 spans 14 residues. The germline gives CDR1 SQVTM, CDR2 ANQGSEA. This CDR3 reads CSVESPGTPYEQYF. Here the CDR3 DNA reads TGCAGCGTTGAAAGCCCTGGGACACCCTACGAGCAGTACTTC.

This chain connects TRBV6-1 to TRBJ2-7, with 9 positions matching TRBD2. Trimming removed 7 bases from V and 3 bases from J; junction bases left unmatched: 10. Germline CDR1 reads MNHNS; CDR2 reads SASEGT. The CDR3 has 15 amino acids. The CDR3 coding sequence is TGTGCCAGCATCGAGGCTAGCGGGAAGAGCTACGAGCAGTACTTC. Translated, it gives CASIEASGKSYEQYF.

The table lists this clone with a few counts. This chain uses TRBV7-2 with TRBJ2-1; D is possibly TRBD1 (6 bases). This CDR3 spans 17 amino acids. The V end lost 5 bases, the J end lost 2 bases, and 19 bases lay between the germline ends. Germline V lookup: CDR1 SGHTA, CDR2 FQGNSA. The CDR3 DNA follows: TGTGCCAGCAGCCCATTACGACAGGCCCCCCCCTACAATGAGCAGTTCTTC. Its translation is CASSPLRQAPPYNEQFF.

Here the CDR3 reads CASSSLSRRSYEQYF. The CDR3 nucleotides read TGTGCCAGCAGCAGTCTTAGCAGACGCTCCTACGAGCAGTACTTC. This sequence joins TRBV11-2 and TRBJ2-7; D is uncertain. The V end lost 5 bases, the J end lost 0 bases, and 14 bases lay between the germline ends. Per the germline V gene, CDR1 is SGHAT and CDR2 is FQNNGV. There are 15 residues in the CDR3.

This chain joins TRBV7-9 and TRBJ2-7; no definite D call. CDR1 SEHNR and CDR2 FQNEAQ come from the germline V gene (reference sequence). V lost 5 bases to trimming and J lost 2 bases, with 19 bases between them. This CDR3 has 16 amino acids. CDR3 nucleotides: TGTGCCAGCAGCCCTAACCCCGACTTCCGGACCTACGAGCAGTACTTC. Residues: CASSPNPDFRTYEQYF.

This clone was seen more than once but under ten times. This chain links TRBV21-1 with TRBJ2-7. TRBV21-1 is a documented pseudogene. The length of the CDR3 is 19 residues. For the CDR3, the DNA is TGTGCCAGCAGCAAAGAGCCGATGTTGGGAGGGGGCTGGGGATACGAGCAGTACTTC. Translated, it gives CASSKEPMLGGGWGYEQYF.

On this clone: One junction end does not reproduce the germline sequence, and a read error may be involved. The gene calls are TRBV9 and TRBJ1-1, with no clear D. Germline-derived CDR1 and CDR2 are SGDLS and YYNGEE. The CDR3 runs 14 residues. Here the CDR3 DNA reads TGTGTCAGCAGCCCCCGGACTGGGAACACTGAAGCTTTCTTT. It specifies CVSSPRTGNTEAFF.

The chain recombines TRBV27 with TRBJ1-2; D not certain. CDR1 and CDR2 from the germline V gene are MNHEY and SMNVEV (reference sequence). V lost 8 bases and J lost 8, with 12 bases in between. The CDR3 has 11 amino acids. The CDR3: CASSNREGYTF. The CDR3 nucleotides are TGTGCCAGCTCAAACCGGGAAGGCTACACCTTC.

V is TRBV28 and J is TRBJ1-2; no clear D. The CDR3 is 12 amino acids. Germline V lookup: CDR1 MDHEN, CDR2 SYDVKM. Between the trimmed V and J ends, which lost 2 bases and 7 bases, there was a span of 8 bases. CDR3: CASSLELRGYTF. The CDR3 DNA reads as TGTGCCAGCAGTTTAGAACTGCGTGGCTACACCTTC.

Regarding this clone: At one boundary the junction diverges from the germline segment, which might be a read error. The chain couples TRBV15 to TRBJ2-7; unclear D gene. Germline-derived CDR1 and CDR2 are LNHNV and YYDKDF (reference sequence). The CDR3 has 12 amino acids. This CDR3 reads CVTSSTGYEQYF. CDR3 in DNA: TGTGTCACCAGCAGCACGGGTTACGAGCAGTACTTC.